The 26 T cell receptor beta chains in this list originate from one sample, sequenced in a study of T cells in Graves' hyperthyroidism and ophthalmopathy. TCR beta CDR3 region amplification was performed from RNA transcripts. First-round RT-PCR targeting the TCR CDR3 was performed with the HTBI primer set. TCRdb processed the multiplex PCR reads anew with MiXCR; each CDR3 protein has one entry. The repertoire has around 600,000 distinct CDR3 sequences, less than 20% of them found once; the top ten carry around 7.5%. Material: blood. Receptor source: a woman aged 25 to 39 with Graves' hyperthyroidism.

Regarding this clonotype: This may come from a read error, since a much larger clone is one base off. The rearrangement links TRBV27 to TRBJ2-7; no clear D gene. The length of the CDR3 is 12 residues. Germline V gene lookup returns CDR1 MNHEY and CDR2 SMNVEV (reference sequence). V lost 10 bases and J 1 base, leaving 11 bases between the germline ends. The CDR3 DNA sequence: TGTGCCAACACCTCAGCGTCCTACGAGCAGTACTTC. Translated, it gives CANTSASYEQYF.

This sequence joins TRBV12-3 or TRBV12-4 and TRBJ2-7; TRBD2 aligns across 7 bases. CDR3 length equals 13 residues. The V gene end was trimmed by 6 bases and the J gene end by 5 bases; junction bases not matched to a gene: 7. The CDR3 nucleotides are TGTGCCAGCAGCCTACTAGCGTCCCACGAGCAGTACTTC. Translated, it gives CASSLLASHEQYF.

This clonotype was detected a few times. V usage is TRBV13 and J usage is TRBJ2-1, with 11 nucleotides matching TRBD2. The CDR3 contains 15 residues. The V segment lost 5 bases and the J segment 6 bases; nucleotides outside the gene matches: 6. CDR1 PRHDT and CDR2 FYEKMQ come from the germline V gene (reference sequence). This CDR3 reads CASSLTSGEVNEQFF. The CDR3 region has the DNA TGTGCCAGCAGCCTGACTAGCGGGGAGGTCAATGAGCAGTTCTTC.

This clonotype was counted only a few times. The chain combines TRBV5-1 with TRBJ1-1; D remains ambiguous. CDR3 length: 13 amino acids. Looked up from germline, CDR1 is SGHRS and CDR2 is YFSETQ. Trimming cost V 4 bases and J 1 base, with 8 bases left between them. DNA for the CDR3: TGCGCCAGCAGCGCGGATGCGAACACTGAAGCTTTCTTT. It translates to CASSADANTEAFF.

The chain combines TRBV5-1 with TRBJ2-2; D is perhaps TRBD1 (5 bases). Germline V CDR1 and CDR2: SGHRS, YFSETQ. The CDR3 has 13 amino acids. The V end lost 2 bases, the J end lost 10 bases, and 12 bases lay between the germline ends. This chain's CDR3 is CASSLDWGPELFF. CDR3 DNA sequence: TGCGCCAGCAGCTTAGACTGGGGCCCGGAGCTGTTTTTT.

This clonotype occurred many times. The chain has TRBV11-2 and TRBJ2-5; no firm D call. The CDR3 has 11 amino acids. V gave up 5 bases and J gave up 3 bases, with 4 bases separating them. Germline V gene lookup returns CDR1 SGHAT and CDR2 FQNNGV. DNA for the CDR3: TGTGCCAGCAGCCCGAAAGAGACCCAGTACTTC. As protein: CASSPKETQYF.

This clonotype has at least ten counts. The rearrangement uses TRBV3-1 and TRBJ1-4; TRBD1 matches at 9 bases. From germline, CDR1 is LGHDT and CDR2 YNNKEL (reference sequence). V shed 5 bases, J shed 11 bases, and the junction held 12 bases outside the gene matches. This CDR3 region has 15 residues. The CDR3 sequence is CASSEIVGTGSKLFF. The CDR3 DNA reads as TGTGCCAGCAGCGAAATTGTCGGGACAGGGTCTAAACTGTTTTTT.

The gene calls are TRBV7-9 and TRBJ1-4; D not resolved. The V end lost 5 bases, the J end lost 0 bases, and 7 bases lay between the germline ends. The CDR3 length is 14 residues. Germline V CDR1 and CDR2: SEHNR, FQNEAQ (reference sequence). The CDR3 coding sequence is TGTGCCAGCAGCCCCAGCACAACTAATGAAAAACTGTTTTTT. Its translation: CASSPSTTNEKLFF.

This clonotype occurred many times. V and J are TRBV2 and TRBJ2-3, with 7 positions matching TRBD1. Germline CDR1 and CDR2: SNHLY and FYNNEI. This CDR3 is built from 14 residues. Trimming removed 4 bases from V and 1 base from J; junction bases left unmatched: 2. CDR3 in amino acids: CASSGQGGTDTQYF. For the CDR3, the DNA is TGTGCCAGCAGTGGACAGGGAGGCACAGATACGCAGTATTTT.

This clonotype was found many times. The V call is TRBV28, the J call TRBJ2-3, with a tentative D call TRBD1 (6 bases). The CDR3 runs to 13 residues. The germline CDR1 and CDR2 sequences are MDHEN and SYDVKM. Trimming took 10 bases from V and 6 from J, leaving 17 bases between them. The CDR3: CATLRGGADTQYF. CDR3 in DNA: TGTGCCACGCTTCGAGGGGGAGCTGATACGCAGTATTTT. The whole variable domain, filled in from reference TRBV28 and TRBJ2-3, reads DVKVTQSSRYLVKRTGEKVFLECVQDMDHENMFWYRQDPGLGLRLIYFSYDVKMKEKGDIPEGYSVSREKKERFSLILESASTNQTSMYLCATLRGGADTQYFGPGTRLTVL.

This chain uses TRBV14 with TRBJ1-1, with D possibly matching TRBD1 (5 bases). This CDR3 spans 13 amino acids. V gave up 4 bases and J gave up 5 bases, with 11 bases separating them. Germline values: CDR1 SGHDN, CDR2 FVKESK. CDR3 sequence (DNA): TGTGCCAGCAGCCCAGGGCTTAAGACTGAAGCTTTCTTT. It yields the protein CASSPGLKTEAFF.

At least ten counts were recorded for this clonotype. The chain employs TRBV5-1 and TRBJ2-7; either TRBD1 or TRBD2 may fit D (5 bases each). The CDR3 runs 15 residues. Per germline, CDR1 SGHRS and CDR2 YFSETQ. Trimming removed 5 bases at V and 0 bases at J, with 15 bases between. This CDR3 is CASRGTVHGSYEQYF. CDR3 in DNA: TGCGCCAGCAGAGGGACGGTCCATGGCTCCTACGAGCAGTACTTC.

This clonotype has a handful of counts. A much more abundant neighbour one base away suggests this may be a read error. This chain's CDR3 is CASSLIGRAYEQYF. CDR3 nucleotides: TGTGCCAGCAGTTTGATCGGACGAGCCTACGAGCAGTACTTC. This chain uses TRBV27 with TRBJ2-7; D unresolved. This CDR3 has 14 amino acids. Per the germline V gene, CDR1 is MNHEY and CDR2 is SMNVEV (reference sequence). The V end lost 3 bases, the J end lost 2 bases, and 11 bases lay between the germline ends.

This clonotype was counted ten times or more. This chain joins TRBV20-1 and TRBJ1-1; D is unclear. This CDR3 contains 15 residues. Germline CDR1 DFQATT, CDR2 SNEGSKA (reference sequence). Trimming pared 3 bases from V and 3 bases from J, leaving 17 bases between. The CDR3 DNA reads TGCAGTGCTAGGGAACCCGTTGAAACGGACACTGAAGCTTTCTTT. Its protein product is CSAREPVETDTEAFF.

This clonotype was counted only a few times. The chain links TRBV27 to TRBJ2-7; D may match TRBD1 or TRBD2 (6 bases each). The germline V and J ends were trimmed by 10 bases and 6 bases, with 16 bases remaining between them. This CDR3 has 12 amino acids. CDR1 MNHEY and CDR2 SMNVEV come from the germline V gene (reference sequence). The CDR3 loop reads CATMQGTLEQYF. For the CDR3, the DNA is TGTGCCACCATGCAGGGGACTCTCGAGCAGTACTTC.

This clonotype was seen a handful of times. A read error may explain this, as a much larger clone is one base away. This rearrangement joins TRBV6-9 to TRBJ1-1; 8 nucleotides match TRBD1. The CDR3 consists of 15 residues. Germline lookup yields CDR1 MNHGY and CDR2 SVAAGI. The CDR3 region has the DNA TGTGCCAGCAGTTACGGACAGGGTTGGAGGACTGGAGCTTTCTTT. This translates into CASSYGQGWRTGAFF.

This clonotype was counted many times. The rearrangement links TRBV12-5 to TRBJ1-1; no firm D call. Germline loops: CDR1 LGHNT, CDR2 FRNRAP. This CDR3 contains 15 residues. V lost 5 bases to trimming and J lost 0 bases, with 13 bases between them. As DNA, the CDR3 is TGTGCTAGTGGTCCGACACTCAGAATGAACACTGAAGCTTTCTTT. This translates into CASGPTLRMNTEAFF.

This clonotype was recorded at least ten times. The rearrangement uses TRBV2 and TRBJ2-3; tentatively, D is TRBD1 or TRBD2 (5 bases each). CDR3 length equals 15 residues. V was pared by 2 bases and J by 8 bases, with 17 bases between. The V gene's germline CDR1 is SNHLY and CDR2 FYNNEI. CDR3: CASSENRDRFATQYF. CDR3 coding DNA: TGTGCCAGCAGTGAAAACCGGGACCGTTTCGCTACGCAGTATTTT.

The V gene is TRBV2, the J gene TRBJ1-4, with a weak D call TRBD1 (5 bases). Germline V gene data show CDR1 as SNHLY and CDR2 as FYNNEI. V lost 2 bases and J lost 1, with 14 bases in between. The CDR3 totals 17 residues. The DNA for the CDR3 is TGTGCCAGCAGTGAACGGGCAGGGTTTGGAACTAATGAAAAACTGTTTTTT. Its translation is CASSERAGFGTNEKLFF.

This clonotype was found many times. The chain has TRBV7-2 and TRBJ1-1; the D is unclear. CDR1 is SGHTA, CDR2 FQGNSA, per germline. The V gene lost 2 bases and the J gene lost 3 bases, with 10 bases spanning the gap. The CDR3 runs to 14 residues. The CDR3: CASSLSGGDTEAFF. The CDR3 coding sequence is TGTGCCAGCAGCTTATCTGGTGGGGACACTGAAGCTTTCTTT.

This clonotype appeared many times. The chain combines TRBV29-1 with TRBJ2-7, with 14 bases fitting TRBD2. The CDR3 has 16 amino acids. Germline lookup yields CDR1 SQVTM and CDR2 ANQGSEA. V shed 5 bases, J shed 0 bases, and the junction held 6 bases outside the gene matches. The CDR3 bases are TGCAGCGTTCGCGGACTAGCGGGGGGAATCTCCTACGAGCAGTACTTC. It yields the protein CSVRGLAGGISYEQYF.

This clonotype came up many times. The chain has TRBV4-3 and TRBJ2-7, with 7 bases lining up with TRBD2. CDR3 length equals 15 residues. Losses at the gene ends were 1 base for V and 4 bases for J; bases not matched to a gene: 7. Germline loops: CDR1 LGHNA, CDR2 YSLEER. For the CDR3, the DNA is TGCGCCAGCAGCCAAGGACCGGGAGGACTATACGAGCAGTACTTC. Translating gives CASSQGPGGLYEQYF.

This clonotype was observed a few times. The CDR3 region is CASSLPLAGTGELFF. The CDR3 DNA follows: TGTGCCAGCAGTTTACCCCTAGCCGGCACCGGGGAGCTGTTTTTT. The gene calls are TRBV28 and TRBJ2-2, with a weak D call TRBD2 (5 bases). This CDR3 region has 15 residues. V was pared by 2 bases and J by 4 bases, with 11 bases between. The V gene's germline CDR1 is MDHEN and CDR2 SYDVKM.

This chain uses TRBV12-3 or TRBV12-4 with TRBJ2-6; maybe TRBD1 (5 bases). With 5 bases removed from V and 0 bases from J, the gap between germline ends came to 11 bases. The CDR3 spans 16 residues. The CDR3 loop is CASSPTTVSGANVLTF. The DNA for the CDR3 is TGTGCCAGCAGTCCAACGACAGTCTCTGGGGCCAACGTCCTGACTTTC.

Here the CDR3 reads CASSQVVSKVYNSPLHF. CDR3 in DNA: TGTGCCAGCAGCCAAGTCGTTTCGAAAGTGTATAATTCACCCCTCCACTTT. The chain links TRBV3-1 to TRBJ1-6; no firm D call. Trimming removed 1 base at V and 4 bases at J, with 14 bases between. Per the germline V gene, CDR1 is LGHDT and CDR2 is YNNKEL (reference sequence). CDR3 length: 17 residues.

This clonotype has only a few counts. A read error is likely, as this CDR3 ends without the conserved phenylalanine or tryptophan. This chain links TRBV2 with TRBJ2-6, with D perhaps matching TRBD2 (5 bases). The V end was cut by 3 bases, the J end by 3 bases, with 9 bases between. CDR1 and CDR2 (germline): SNHLY, FYNNEI. The CDR3 length is 15 residues. As DNA, the CDR3 is TGTGCCAGCAGTGAGGAAGGGAGTGGGGCCAACGTCCTGACTCTC. The encoded protein is CASSEEGSGANVLTL.